This T cell receptor beta chain was recovered during a study of T cell responses to AZD1222 COVID-19 vaccine. Remarks on this clone: Its matching antigen is unknown.

Trimming took 4 bases from V and 2 from J; bases not matched to a gene: 4. The germline V gene has CDR1 SGDLS and CDR2 YYNGEE. The CDR3 is 14 residues long. The method was immunoSEQ multiplex PCR; TCRdb's version includes in-frame clones alone and lacks a portion of them. The table lists around 150,000 clones, about nine tenths of them singletons. Study-wide results and caveats: Spike was spanned by vaccine-associated CD4 TCRs, with dominance at 160-218 and 743-854. Spike-specific TCR breadth and depth were elevated following two AZD1222 doses.

V is TRBV9 and J is TRBJ2-7, with TRBD1 identical over 9 bases. Sequenced here: peripheral blood, sampled on day 0 of AZD1222 vaccination. The receptor's source is an adult in good health. CDR3 amino acids: CASSPRDRAYEQYF. As DNA, the CDR3 is TGTGCCAGCAGCCCACGGGACAGGGCCTACGAGCAGTACTTC.